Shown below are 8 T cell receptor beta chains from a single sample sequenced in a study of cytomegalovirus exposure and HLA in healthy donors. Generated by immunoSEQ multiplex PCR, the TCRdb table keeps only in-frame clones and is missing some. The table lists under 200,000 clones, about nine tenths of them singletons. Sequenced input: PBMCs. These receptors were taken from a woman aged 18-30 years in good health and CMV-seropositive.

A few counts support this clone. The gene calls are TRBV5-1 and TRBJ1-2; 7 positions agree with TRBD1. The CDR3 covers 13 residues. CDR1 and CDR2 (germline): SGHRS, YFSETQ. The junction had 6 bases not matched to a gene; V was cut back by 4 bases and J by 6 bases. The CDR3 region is CASSRGQIDGYTF. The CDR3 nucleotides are TGCGCCAGCAGCCGGGGACAGATTGATGGCTACACCTTC.

CDR3 protein: CASSQLGVGKNIQYF. In DNA, the CDR3 is TGTGCCAGCAGCCAACTAGGAGTAGGCAAAAACATTCAGTACTTC. V and J are TRBV14 and TRBJ2-4; D ambiguous. The CDR3 runs to 15 residues. V dropped 2 bases and J dropped 3 bases, with 11 bases sitting between them. The germline CDR1 and CDR2 sequences are SGHDN and FVKESK.

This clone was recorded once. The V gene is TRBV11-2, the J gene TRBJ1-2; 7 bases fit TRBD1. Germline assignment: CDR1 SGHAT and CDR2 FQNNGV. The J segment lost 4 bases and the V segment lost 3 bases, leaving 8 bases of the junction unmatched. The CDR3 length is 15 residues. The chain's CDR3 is CASSLGQNSFYGYTF. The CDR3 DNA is TGTGCCAGCAGCTTGGGACAGAATTCCTTCTATGGCTACACCTTC.

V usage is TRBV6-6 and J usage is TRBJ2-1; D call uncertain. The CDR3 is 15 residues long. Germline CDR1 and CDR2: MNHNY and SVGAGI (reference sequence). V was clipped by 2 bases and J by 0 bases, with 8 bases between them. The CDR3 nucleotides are TGTGCCAGCAGTTACGCGGCAAGCTCCTACAATGAGCAGTTCTTC. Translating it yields CASSYAASSYNEQFF.

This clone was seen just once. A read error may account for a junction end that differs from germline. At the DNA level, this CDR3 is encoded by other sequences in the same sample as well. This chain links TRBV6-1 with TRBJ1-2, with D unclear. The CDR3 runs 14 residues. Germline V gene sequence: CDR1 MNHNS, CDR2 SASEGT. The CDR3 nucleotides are TGTGCCAGCAGTGATCCGGGTTGGAGCTATGGCTACACTTTC. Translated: CASSDPGWSYGYTF.

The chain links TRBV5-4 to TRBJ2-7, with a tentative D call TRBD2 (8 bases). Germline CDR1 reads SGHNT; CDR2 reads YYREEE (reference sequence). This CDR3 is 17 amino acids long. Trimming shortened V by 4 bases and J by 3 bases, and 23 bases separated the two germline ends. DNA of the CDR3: TGTGCCAGCAGCCGGGGGGGGAAGGGACAGACACTCTACGAGCAGTACTTC. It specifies CASSRGGKGQTLYEQYF.

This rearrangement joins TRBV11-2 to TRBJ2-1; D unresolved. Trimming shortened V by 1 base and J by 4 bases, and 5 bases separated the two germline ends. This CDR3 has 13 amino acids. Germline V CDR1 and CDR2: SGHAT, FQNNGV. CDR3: CASSLVQYNEQFF. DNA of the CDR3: TGTGCCAGCAGCTTAGTGCAGTACAATGAGCAGTTCTTC.

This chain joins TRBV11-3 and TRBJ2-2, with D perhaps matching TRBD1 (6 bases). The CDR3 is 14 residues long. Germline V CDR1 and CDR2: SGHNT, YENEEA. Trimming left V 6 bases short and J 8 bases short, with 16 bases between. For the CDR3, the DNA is TGTGCCAGCAGACCACAGGGAAGGGAGGGGGAGCTGTTTTTT. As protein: CASRPQGREGELFF.